This T cell receptor beta chain comes out of a study of siplizumab effects on memory and regulatory T cells. Regarding this clone: Its antigen is as yet unknown.

Study-wide points: Roughly 80-96% of proliferating clones (CD4+ or CD8+) could not be assigned a naive or memory phenotype.

Looked up from germline, CDR1 is SGHRS and CDR2 is YFSETQ. Trimming stripped 0 bases from V and 7 bases from J, with 6 bases between. This CDR3 contains 12 residues. The method was immunoSEQ multiplex PCR; TCRdb's version includes in-frame clones alone and lacks a portion of them. This sample carries about 100,000 clones, more than 85% of them seen once, and the ten largest clones take 0.15%. The chain recombines TRBV5-1 with TRBJ2-3, with no clear D. The sequenced sample was CD4+ T cells sorted from blood. The receptor was derived from a human donor in good health. CDR3 sequence (DNA): TGCGCCAGCAGCTTGGAAGGAAATACGCAGTATTTT. This codes for CASSLEGNTQYF. Full variable domain (missing parts from reference TRBV5-1 and TRBJ2-3): KAGVTQTPRYLIKTRGQQVTLSCSPISGHRSVSWYQQTPGQGLQFLFEYFSETQRNKGNFPGRFSGRQFSNSRSEMNVSTLELGDSALYLCASSLEGNTQYFGPGTRLTVL.